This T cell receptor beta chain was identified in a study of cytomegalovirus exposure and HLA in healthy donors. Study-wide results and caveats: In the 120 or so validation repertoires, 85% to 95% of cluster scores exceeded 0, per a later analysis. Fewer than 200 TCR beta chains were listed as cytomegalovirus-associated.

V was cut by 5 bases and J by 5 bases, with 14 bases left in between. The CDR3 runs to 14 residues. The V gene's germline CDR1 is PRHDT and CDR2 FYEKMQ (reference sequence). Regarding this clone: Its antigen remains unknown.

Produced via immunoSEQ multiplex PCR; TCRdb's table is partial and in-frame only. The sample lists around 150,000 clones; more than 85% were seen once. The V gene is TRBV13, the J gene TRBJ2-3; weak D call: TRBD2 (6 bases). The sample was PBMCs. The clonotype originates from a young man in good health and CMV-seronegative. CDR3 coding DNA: TGTGCCAGCAGCCCCCCAGGGCGGGAAGATACGCAGTATTTT. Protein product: CASSPPGREDTQYF.